A selection of T cell receptor beta chains follows, all from one sample in a study of blood T cell repertoires in COVID-19. This table comes from immunoSEQ multiplex PCR, and its TCRdb copy is limited to in-frame clones, with some not included. Of about 80,000 clones listed, more than 70% were seen once; the top ten hold roughly 40%. Sequencing input: peripheral blood. These receptors were obtained from an older man with active or convalescent COVID-19. The CDR3 runs from the conserved cysteine through the conserved F or W. The order of the fields is D gene, CDR3 length, clone size, V gene, J gene, CDR3 DNA, CDR3 protein. The D gene is left open where the match is weak. Rows give clone size only sometimes, using once, few, many, or a class for an expanded clone.

d_call: .
cdr3_length: 15
clone_size: .
v_call: TRBV6-2/TRBV6-3
j_call: TRBJ2-1
cdr3_nt: TGTGCCAGCAGTTACGAAGGACTCTCCTACAATGAGCAGTTCTTC
cdr3_aa: CASSYEGLSYNEQFF

d_call: .
cdr3_length: 14
clone_size: few
v_call: TRBV30
j_call: TRBJ1-2
cdr3_nt: TGTGCCTGGAGTCTCCTCGACAGTGGATATGGCTACACCTTC
cdr3_aa: CAWSLLDSGYGYTF

d_call: TRBD1
cdr3_length: 17
clone_size: .
v_call: TRBV6-1
j_call: TRBJ1-5
cdr3_nt: TGTGCCAGCAGTGTAGGACAGGGGACGATTAGCAATCAGCCCCAGCATTTT
cdr3_aa: CASSVGQGTISNQPQHF

d_call: TRBD2
cdr3_length: 15
clone_size: .
v_call: TRBV11-2
j_call: TRBJ2-1
cdr3_nt: TGTGCCAGCAGCGAGCGACTAGCGGGAGCCCATGAGCAGTTCTTC
cdr3_aa: CASSERLAGAHEQFF

d_call: .
cdr3_length: 11
clone_size: .
v_call: TRBV29-1
j_call: TRBJ1-2
cdr3_nt: TGCAGCGTTCGGGGATCGTGGGGCTACACCTTC
cdr3_aa: CSVRGSWGYTF

d_call: .
cdr3_length: 13
clone_size: .
v_call: TRBV7-3
j_call: TRBJ2-5
cdr3_nt: TGTGCCAGCAGCTCCACACGGGAAGAGACCCAGTACTTC
cdr3_aa: CASSSTREETQYF

d_call: TRBD2
cdr3_length: 17
clone_size: few
v_call: TRBV11-2
j_call: TRBJ2-1
cdr3_nt: TGTGCCAGCAGCCCTGGACTAGCGGGGGAGTTTTGGGATGAGCAGTTCTTC
cdr3_aa: CASSPGLAGEFWDEQFF

d_call: .
cdr3_length: 13
clone_size: .
v_call: TRBV29-1
j_call: TRBJ1-4
cdr3_nt: TGCAGCGTTGAACCGGTGCCTAATGAAAAACTGTTTTTT
cdr3_aa: CSVEPVPNEKLFF

d_call: .
cdr3_length: 12
clone_size: few
v_call: TRBV29-1
j_call: TRBJ2-4
cdr3_nt: TGCAGCGTTGAAACCAGTTTAAACATTCAGTACTTC
cdr3_aa: CSVETSLNIQYF

d_call: .
cdr3_length: 15
clone_size: .
v_call: TRBV5-1
j_call: TRBJ1-1
cdr3_nt: TGCGCCAGCAGGTTAGGGGCCAGGACGAACACTGAAGCTTTCTTT
cdr3_aa: CASRLGARTNTEAFF

d_call: TRBD1
cdr3_length: 17
clone_size: once
v_call: TRBV7-9
j_call: TRBJ2-1
cdr3_nt: TGTGCCAGCAGCTTTGAATGGATGGGCCAGGGGGCGACGGGGCAGTTCTTC
cdr3_aa: CASSFEWMGQGATGQFF

d_call: .
cdr3_length: 13
clone_size: .
v_call: TRBV18
j_call: TRBJ2-3
cdr3_nt: TGTGCCGACATCCAGGGTTTTGGGGATACGCAGTATTTT
cdr3_aa: CADIQGFGDTQYF

d_call: .
cdr3_length: 13
clone_size: .
v_call: TRBV28
j_call: TRBJ2-5
cdr3_nt: TGTGCCAGCAGTTCATCCGGGGTAGAGACCCAGTACTTC
cdr3_aa: CASSSSGVETQYF

d_call: .
cdr3_length: 14
clone_size: .
v_call: TRBV28
j_call: TRBJ2-3
cdr3_nt: TGTGCCAGCAGTTTCCCGGGACTCGAAGATACGCAGTATTTT
cdr3_aa: CASSFPGLEDTQYF

d_call: TRBD1
cdr3_length: 17
clone_size: once
v_call: TRBV11-2
j_call: TRBJ1-5
cdr3_nt: TGTGCCAGCAGCCAGGACAGGGGGATGCAAAGCAATCAGCCCCAGCATTTT
cdr3_aa: CASSQDRGMQSNQPQHF

d_call: .
cdr3_length: 14
clone_size: .
v_call: TRBV9
j_call: TRBJ2-1
cdr3_nt: TGTGCCAGCAGCTTAACTAGTTTCTACAATGAGCAGTTCTTC
cdr3_aa: CASSLTSFYNEQFF

d_call: .
cdr3_length: 16
clone_size: .
v_call: TRBV16
j_call: TRBJ1-5
cdr3_nt: TGTGCCAGCAGCCAATCGAGGCAAACGAGGTTTCAGCCCCAGCATTTT
cdr3_aa: CASSQSRQTRFQPQHF

d_call: .
cdr3_length: 15
clone_size: .
v_call: TRBV19
j_call: TRBJ2-3
cdr3_nt: TGTGCCAGTAGTATCCGCAGGAGGGGCACAGATACGCAGTATTTT
cdr3_aa: CASSIRRRGTDTQYF

d_call: .
cdr3_length: 15
clone_size: .
v_call: TRBV3-1/TRBV3-2
j_call: TRBJ1-5
cdr3_nt: TGTGCCAGCAGCCAAGATCCAGCGTTGGATCAGCCCCAGCATTTT
cdr3_aa: CASSQDPALDQPQHF

d_call: .
cdr3_length: 12
clone_size: .
v_call: TRBV30
j_call: TRBJ1-1
cdr3_nt: TGTGCCTGGGAAAACCAGGGCACTGAAGCTTTCTTT
cdr3_aa: CAWENQGTEAFF

d_call: TRBD1
cdr3_length: 16
clone_size: .
v_call: TRBV7-9
j_call: TRBJ1-1
cdr3_nt: TGTGCCAGCAGCTTTGGACAGGGGGCAATGAACACTGAAGCTTTCTTT
cdr3_aa: CASSFGQGAMNTEAFF

d_call: .
cdr3_length: 12
clone_size: .
v_call: TRBV6-5
j_call: TRBJ1-3
cdr3_nt: TGTGCCAGCAGCCAAGGGGGTGACACCATATATTTT
cdr3_aa: CASSQGGDTIYF

d_call: TRBD1
cdr3_length: 14
clone_size: .
v_call: TRBV28
j_call: TRBJ1-4
cdr3_nt: TGTGCCAGCAGTCCAGGGGGAACTAATGAAAAACTGTTTTTT
cdr3_aa: CASSPGGTNEKLFF

d_call: .
cdr3_length: 14
clone_size: .
v_call: TRBV3-1/TRBV3-2
j_call: TRBJ1-1
cdr3_nt: TGTGCCAGCAGCCAATTCCCAGGGGACACTGAAGCTTTCTTT
cdr3_aa: CASSQFPGDTEAFF

d_call: .
cdr3_length: 16
clone_size: once
v_call: TRBV6-4
j_call: TRBJ2-2
cdr3_nt: TGTGCCAGCAGTGACTCCCCAACTCGCTTCGAAGGGGAGCTGTTTTTT
cdr3_aa: CASSDSPTRFEGELFF

d_call: TRBD1
cdr3_length: 14
clone_size: .
v_call: TRBV10-3
j_call: TRBJ1-2
cdr3_nt: TGTGCCATCAGTGAAGACGGACAGGTGAATGGCTACACCTTC
cdr3_aa: CAISEDGQVNGYTF

d_call: TRBD2
cdr3_length: 16
clone_size: once
v_call: TRBV11-2
j_call: TRBJ2-1
cdr3_nt: TGTGCCGCTGGGGGGGGTAGGTCCCTCAACTACAATGAGCAGTTCTTC
cdr3_aa: CAAGGGRSLNYNEQFF

d_call: .
cdr3_length: 18
clone_size: .
v_call: TRBV4-2
j_call: TRBJ2-7
cdr3_nt: TGTGCCAGCAGCCAGGGGGGAGCGGCCCCAAAAAGCTCCTACGAGCAGTACTTC
cdr3_aa: CASSQGGAAPKSSYEQYF

d_call: TRBD1
cdr3_length: 18
clone_size: .
v_call: TRBV11-1
j_call: TRBJ1-1
cdr3_nt: TGTGCCAGCAGCTTAGCCTGGACAGGGGACGAGGTTGGGACTGAAGCTTTCTTT
cdr3_aa: CASSLAWTGDEVGTEAFF

d_call: .
cdr3_length: 17
clone_size: .
v_call: TRBV5-1
j_call: TRBJ2-3
cdr3_nt: TGCGCCAGCACCCGAGAGGTAGGAGTCGAGAACACAGATACGCAGTATTTT
cdr3_aa: CASTREVGVENTDTQYF

d_call: TRBD1
cdr3_length: 16
clone_size: .
v_call: TRBV2
j_call: TRBJ2-1
cdr3_nt: TGTGCCAGCAGTGAATGGGTCGGGACAGGGGGTAATGAGCAGTTCTTC
cdr3_aa: CASSEWVGTGGNEQFF

d_call: TRBD1
cdr3_length: 16
clone_size: .
v_call: TRBV7-9
j_call: TRBJ2-2
cdr3_nt: TGTGCCAGCACCGATCGTCAGGGGGCTAGAACCGGGGAGCTGTTTTTT
cdr3_aa: CASTDRQGARTGELFF

d_call: TRBD1
cdr3_length: 15
clone_size: .
v_call: TRBV30
j_call: TRBJ1-1
cdr3_nt: TGTGCCTGGAGTTGGAGTCGGACAGGTTCTACTGAAGCTTTCTTT
cdr3_aa: CAWSWSRTGSTEAFF

d_call: TRBD2
cdr3_length: 19
clone_size: .
v_call: TRBV15
j_call: TRBJ2-1
cdr3_nt: TGTGCCACCAGCAGCCCGGGACTAGCGGGAGAAAGCTCCTACAATGAGCAGTTCTTC
cdr3_aa: CATSSPGLAGESSYNEQFF

d_call: .
cdr3_length: 12
clone_size: .
v_call: TRBV6-6
j_call: TRBJ1-2
cdr3_nt: TGTGCCAGCAGGGGGGGGCTCTATGGCTACACCTTC
cdr3_aa: CASRGGLYGYTF

d_call: .
cdr3_length: 12
clone_size: .
v_call: TRBV5-5
j_call: TRBJ2-3
cdr3_nt: TGTGCCAGCAGCAGCCCGGCAGATACGCAGTATTTT
cdr3_aa: CASSSPADTQYF

d_call: TRBD2
cdr3_length: 17
clone_size: .
v_call: TRBV7-3
j_call: TRBJ2-2
cdr3_nt: TGTGCCAGCAGCTCAAGATCCCCGGGACTAGCGTCCGGGGAGCTGTTTTTT
cdr3_aa: CASSSRSPGLASGELFF

d_call: .
cdr3_length: 13
clone_size: .
v_call: TRBV7-3
j_call: TRBJ1-2
cdr3_nt: TGTGCCAGCAGCTTAACAGGGGACTATGGCTACACCTTC
cdr3_aa: CASSLTGDYGYTF

d_call: .
cdr3_length: 16
clone_size: .
v_call: TRBV15
j_call: TRBJ2-3
cdr3_nt: TGTGCCACCAGCAGAGAAGGACGGGAAGGGACAGATACGCAGTATTTT
cdr3_aa: CATSREGREGTDTQYF

d_call: TRBD2
cdr3_length: 16
clone_size: .
v_call: TRBV7-2
j_call: TRBJ2-3
cdr3_nt: TGTGCCAGCAGCGTCACTAGCGCCCCTAGCACAGATACGCAGTATTTT
cdr3_aa: CASSVTSAPSTDTQYF

d_call: TRBD1
cdr3_length: 13
clone_size: .
v_call: TRBV28
j_call: TRBJ2-1
cdr3_nt: TGTGCCAGCAGGGGGACAGGGAACAATGAGCAGTTCTTC
cdr3_aa: CASRGTGNNEQFF

d_call: TRBD1
cdr3_length: 14
clone_size: .
v_call: TRBV10-3
j_call: TRBJ1-2
cdr3_nt: TGTGCCATCAGTGAGTGGCAGGGGGACGGTGGCTACACCTTC
cdr3_aa: CAISEWQGDGGYTF

d_call: TRBD1
cdr3_length: 13
clone_size: .
v_call: TRBV7-3
j_call: TRBJ2-5
cdr3_nt: TGTGCCAGCAGCTCCCAGGGGGCGGGGACCCAGTACTTC
cdr3_aa: CASSSQGAGTQYF

d_call: .
cdr3_length: 17
clone_size: .
v_call: TRBV7-2
j_call: TRBJ2-7
cdr3_nt: TGTGCCAGCAGCTTACGCTGGGGGGGGGCGATCTGGGACGAGCAGTACTTC
cdr3_aa: CASSLRWGGAIWDEQYF

d_call: .
cdr3_length: 14
clone_size: once
v_call: TRBV9
j_call: TRBJ1-2
cdr3_nt: TGTGCCAGCAGCGCCGCGACAAGACGGTATGGCTACACCTTC
cdr3_aa: CASSAATRRYGYTF

d_call: .
cdr3_length: 17
clone_size: .
v_call: TRBV14
j_call: TRBJ2-1
cdr3_nt: TGTGCCAGCAGCCAATTAAGAGGTACTTTGAAAAACAATGAGCAGTTCTTC
cdr3_aa: CASSQLRGTLKNNEQFF

d_call: .
cdr3_length: 15
clone_size: .
v_call: TRBV19
j_call: TRBJ1-5
cdr3_nt: TGTGCCAGTAGTACCCTTACGGCGGGGGCTCAGCCCCAGCATTTT
cdr3_aa: CASSTLTAGAQPQHF

d_call: TRBD1
cdr3_length: 14
clone_size: few
v_call: TRBV5-1
j_call: TRBJ1-5
cdr3_nt: TGCGCCAGCAGCGCGGGACAGGGAGATCAGCCCCAGCATTTT
cdr3_aa: CASSAGQGDQPQHF

d_call: .
cdr3_length: 13
clone_size: .
v_call: TRBV6-5
j_call: TRBJ1-4
cdr3_nt: TGTGCCAGCAGTTACGAGTACAATGAAAAACTGTTTTTT
cdr3_aa: CASSYEYNEKLFF

d_call: TRBD1
cdr3_length: 17
clone_size: .
v_call: TRBV29-1
j_call: TRBJ2-2
cdr3_nt: TGCAGCGTTGGAGGATTCTCGGGACAGGGCAACACCGGGGAGCTGTTTTTT
cdr3_aa: CSVGGFSGQGNTGELFF

d_call: TRBD1
cdr3_length: 15
clone_size: .
v_call: TRBV10-1
j_call: TRBJ2-5
cdr3_nt: TGCGCCAGCAGTGAGTCGGCAGGGGGCACGGAGACCCAGTACTTC
cdr3_aa: CASSESAGGTETQYF

d_call: .
cdr3_length: 15
clone_size: .
v_call: TRBV4-3
j_call: TRBJ2-2
cdr3_nt: TGCGCCAGCAGCCAACCCAAACCGGACACCGGGGAGCTGTTTTTT
cdr3_aa: CASSQPKPDTGELFF

d_call: .
cdr3_length: 15
clone_size: few
v_call: TRBV19
j_call: TRBJ1-2
cdr3_nt: TGTGCCAGTAGTATGGTCGGCGGGACGGATTATGGCTACACCTTC
cdr3_aa: CASSMVGGTDYGYTF

d_call: .
cdr3_length: 13
clone_size: .
v_call: TRBV5-6
j_call: TRBJ1-2
cdr3_nt: TGTGCCAGCAGCTTGGAACAGAAGAATGGCTACACCTTC
cdr3_aa: CASSLEQKNGYTF

d_call: TRBD2
cdr3_length: 12
clone_size: .
v_call: TRBV5-1
j_call: TRBJ2-1
cdr3_nt: TGCGCCAGCAGCAAGACTAGCGGTGAGCAGTTCTTC
cdr3_aa: CASSKTSGEQFF